This record looks at one T cell receptor (beta chain) sequence and its context. The data are from a study of blood T cell repertoires in COVID-19. Germline values: CDR1 SGHTA, CDR2 FQGTGA. The CDR3 loop spans 13 amino acids. Trimming pared 3 bases from V and 8 bases from J, leaving 13 bases between. Profiled with immunoSEQ multiplex PCR; TCRdb holds only in-frame clones, not every one. Of 200,000 or so clones in the sample, 80% to 90% were seen once. Sequencing was carried out using peripheral blood. This chain links TRBV7-3 with TRBJ1-2; possible D gene TRBD1, 6 bases. This sequence was found in a human donor in a cohort sampled during active COVID-19. The CDR3 loop is CASSFTGTYGYTF. CDR3 coding DNA: TGTGCCAGCAGCTTCACAGGGACGTACGGCTACACCTTC.